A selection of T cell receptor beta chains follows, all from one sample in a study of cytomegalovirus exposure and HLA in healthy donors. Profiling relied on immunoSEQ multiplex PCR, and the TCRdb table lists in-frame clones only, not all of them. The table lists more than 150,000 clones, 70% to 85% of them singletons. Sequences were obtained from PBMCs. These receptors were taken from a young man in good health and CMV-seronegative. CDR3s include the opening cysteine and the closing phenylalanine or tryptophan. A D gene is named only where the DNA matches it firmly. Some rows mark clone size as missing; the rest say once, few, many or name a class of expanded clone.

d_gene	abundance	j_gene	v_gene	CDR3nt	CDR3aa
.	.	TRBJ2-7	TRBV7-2	TGTGCCAGCAGCTTAGACAGGCCCTACGAGCAGTACTTC	CASSLDRPYEQYF
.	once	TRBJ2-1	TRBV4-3	TGCGCCAGCAGCCAAGACGGAGGGTCTCCCTACAATGAGCAGTTCTTC	CASSQDGGSPYNEQFF
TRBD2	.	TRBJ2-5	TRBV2	TGTGCCAGCAGTGAAGAGGGACTAGCTCCAGAGACCCAGTACTTC	CASSEEGLAPETQYF
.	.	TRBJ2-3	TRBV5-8	TGTGCCAGCAGCTTGGCCACTAGTCCAGGCGATACGCAGTATTTT	CASSLATSPGDTQYF
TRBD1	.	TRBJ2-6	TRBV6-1	TGTGCCAGCAGGGACAGGGGGACTGGGGCCAACGTCCTGACTTTC	CASRDRGTGANVLTF
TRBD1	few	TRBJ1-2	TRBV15	TGTGCCACCAGCAGAGTTGGGACAGGGATCTATGGCTACACCTTC	CATSRVGTGIYGYTF
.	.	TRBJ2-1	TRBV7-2	TGTGCCAGCAGCTTGCAGGGACTTCAGAGCTCCTACAATGAGCAGTTCTTC	CASSLQGLQSSYNEQFF
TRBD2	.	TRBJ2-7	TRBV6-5	TGTGCCAGCAGCAAGACTAGCGGGATTGGCGAGCAGTACTTC	CASSKTSGIGEQYF
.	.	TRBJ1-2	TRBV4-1	TGCGCCAGCAGCCAAGCAGGGGTGGACTATGGCTACACCTTC	CASSQAGVDYGYTF
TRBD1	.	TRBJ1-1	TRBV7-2	TGTGCCAGCAGCCCCGGACAGGGGGGGACTGAAGCTTTCTTT	CASSPGQGGTEAFF
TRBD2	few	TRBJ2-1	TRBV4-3	TGCGCCAGCAGCCAAGATTGGGGTAGCGGGACGGTCGGGAATGAGCAGTTCTTC	CASSQDWGSGTVGNEQFF
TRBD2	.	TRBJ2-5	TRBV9	TGTGCCAGCAGCGAGAGGGGAGTTAGCGGGGGGGCACAGACCCAGTACTTC	CASSERGVSGGAQTQYF
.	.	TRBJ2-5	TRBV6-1	TGTGCCAGCAGTAAGACAGGTCCGGGGTGGACCCAGTACTTC	CASSKTGPGWTQYF
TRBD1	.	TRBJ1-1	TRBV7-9	TGTGCCAGCAGCTTCGGCGAACGAAGACAGGGTGGCACTGAAGCTTTCTTT	CASSFGERRQGGTEAFF
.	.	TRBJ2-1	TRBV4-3	TGCGCCAGCAGCCACCGAGCCCCACAGGAGTCCCAGTTCTTC	CASSHRAPQESQFF
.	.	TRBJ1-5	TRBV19	TGTGCCAGCTGCAGGGCCCAGGGATTTGGGCAGCCCCAGCATTTT	CASCRAQGFGQPQHF
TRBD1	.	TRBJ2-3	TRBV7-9	TGTGCCAGCAGCCCGGGGGACAGGCCATTCACAGATACGCAGTATTTT	CASSPGDRPFTDTQYF
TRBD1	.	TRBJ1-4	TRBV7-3	TGTGCCAGCAGGGGACAGCCTAATGAAAAACTGTTTTTT	CASRGQPNEKLFF
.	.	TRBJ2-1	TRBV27	TGTGCCAGCAGTCACTACGGGACAAGTCCCTACAATGAGCAGTTCTTC	CASSHYGTSPYNEQFF
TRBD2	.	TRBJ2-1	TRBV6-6	TGTGCCAGCCATAGCGGGAGGGCCTCGAAAAATGAGCAGTTCTTC	CASHSGRASKNEQFF
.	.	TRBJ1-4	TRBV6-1	TGTGCCAGCAGTGAAGCGCGGTCTGCAACTAATGAAAAACTGTTTTTT	CASSEARSATNEKLFF
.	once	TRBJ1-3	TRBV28	TGTGCCAGCAGGGACGGGAGGCCACTAACAGGTGGAAACACCATATATTTT	CASRDGRPLTGGNTIYF
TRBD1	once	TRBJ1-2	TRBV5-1	TGCGCCAGCAGCTCTGGACAGGGTGAAGGCTACACCTTC	CASSSGQGEGYTF
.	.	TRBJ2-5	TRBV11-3	TGTGCCAGCAGCTCCTGGAGCGGCCAAGAGACCCAGTACTTC	CASSSWSGQETQYF
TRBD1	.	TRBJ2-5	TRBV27	TGTGCCAGCAGTTTGAAGACAGGGGTTGTCCAAGAGACCCAGTACTTC	CASSLKTGVVQETQYF
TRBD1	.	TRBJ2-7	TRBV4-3	TGCGCCAGCAGCCAATCGACAGGGGTACCCTACGAGCAGTACTTC	CASSQSTGVPYEQYF
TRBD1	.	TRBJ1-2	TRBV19	TGTGCCAGTAGTAGGACAGGGACGGGAGGCTACACCTTC	CASSRTGTGGYTF
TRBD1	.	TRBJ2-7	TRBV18	TGTGCCAGCTCACCACCGGGACAGGGGTTTTACGAGCAGTACTTC	CASSPPGQGFYEQYF
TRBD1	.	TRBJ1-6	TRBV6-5	TGTGCCAGCAGCTACAGGGGGCCATCCTATAATTCACCCCTCCACTTT	CASSYRGPSYNSPLHF
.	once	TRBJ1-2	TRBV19	TGTGCCAGTAGTATAGAGGGCAGTAACTATGGCTACACCTTC	CASSIEGSNYGYTF
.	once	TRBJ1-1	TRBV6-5	TGTGCCAGCAGAGGGGACACAGGGATCTCTGAAGCTTTCTTT	CASRGDTGISEAFF
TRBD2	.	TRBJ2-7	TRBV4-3	TGCGCCAGCAGCCAGCGGGAGACCCGCGGCGACGAGCAGTACTTC	CASSQRETRGDEQYF
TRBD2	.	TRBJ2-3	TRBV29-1	TGCAGCGTCCTAAACCCACCAACCGGGACTAGCGGGAGGGATGGAACAGATACGCAGTATTTT	CSVLNPPTGTSGRDGTDTQYF
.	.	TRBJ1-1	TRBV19	TGTGCCAGTAGTATCCCGGGGGTGGGGGAAAACACTGAAGCTTTCTTT	CASSIPGVGENTEAFF
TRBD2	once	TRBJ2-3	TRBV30	TGTGCCTGGAGACGGGGGGGCGGGGCAGTTGCAGATACGCAGTATTTT	CAWRRGGGAVADTQYF
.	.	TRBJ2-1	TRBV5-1	TGCGCCAGCAGCTTGGTTTCACTAAGCTACAATGAGCAGTTCTTC	CASSLVSLSYNEQFF
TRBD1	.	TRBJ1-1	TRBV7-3	TGTGCCAGCAGTTTTGACAGGGACGCTGAAGCTTTCTTT	CASSFDRDAEAFF
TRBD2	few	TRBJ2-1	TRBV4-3	TGCGCCAGCAGCCCCCACCCCGTGCGGGGGGGCCCTTACAATGAGCAGTTCTTC	CASSPHPVRGGPYNEQFF
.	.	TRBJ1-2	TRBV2	TGTGCCAGCAGTGATTTCGACGTAGCTGGCTACACCTTC	CASSDFDVAGYTF
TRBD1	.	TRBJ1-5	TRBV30	TGTGCCTGGGGACTTCCGGGACAGTTCAATCAGCCCCAGCATTTT	CAWGLPGQFNQPQHF
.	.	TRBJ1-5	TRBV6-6	TGTGCCCGTACACAGGGTAGCAATCAGCCCCAGCATTTT	CARTQGSNQPQHF
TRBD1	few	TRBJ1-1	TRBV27	TGTGCCAGCAGTTTCCAGGGGGCAGCTTTCTTT	CASSFQGAAFF
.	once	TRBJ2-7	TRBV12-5	TGTGCTAGTGGTTCAAGTGGGGCGCACGAGCAGTACTTC	CASGSSGAHEQYF
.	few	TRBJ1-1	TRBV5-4	TGTGCCAGCAGCCCCCGACAGGTTTACACTGAAGCTTTCTTT	CASSPRQVYTEAFF
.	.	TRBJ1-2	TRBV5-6	TGTGCCAGCAGCTTCGGAGGGGATGGCTACACCTTC	CASSFGGDGYTF
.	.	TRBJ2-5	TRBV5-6	TGTGCCAGCAGCTTTAGGCTAGCTCTGGAGACCCAGTACTTC	CASSFRLALETQYF
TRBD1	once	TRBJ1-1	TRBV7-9	TGTGCCAGCAGTAACAGGGGGGGGACTGAAGCTTTCTTT	CASSNRGGTEAFF
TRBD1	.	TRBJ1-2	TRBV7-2	TGTGCCAGCAGCTTAACAGGGGTAGCTAACTATGGCTACACCTTC	CASSLTGVANYGYTF
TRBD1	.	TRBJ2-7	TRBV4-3	TGCGCCAGCAGCCTAAGTTGGACAGGGGGCCCTTCCTACGAGCAGTACTTC	CASSLSWTGGPSYEQYF
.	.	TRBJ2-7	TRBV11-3	TGTGCCAGCAGCCCCTCACCCGGTCGCGTCGAGCAGTACTTC	CASSPSPGRVEQYF
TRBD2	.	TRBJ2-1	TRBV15	TGTGCCACCAGCAGGTCTGGCGGGGGAATGAATGAGCAGTTCTTC	CATSRSGGGMNEQFF